The TCR beta chain under discussion was sequenced for a study of response to subunit inactivated influenza vaccine. Study outcomes and limitations: The authors suggested that few new T cells are recruited per seasonal influenza vaccination.

V lost 6 bases and J 1 base, leaving 15 bases between the germline ends. The CDR3 totals 14 residues. Germline-derived CDR1 and CDR2 are DFQATT and SNEGSKA (reference sequence). About this clonotype itself: Antigen: not known.

TCRdb re-analysed the RT-PCR reads in MiXCR, keeping a single row per CDR3 protein. The sample has approximately 680,000 distinct CDR3 sequences, 15% to 19% seen once. This chain uses TRBV20-1 with TRBJ1-1; possible D gene TRBD1, 6 bases. The source of this sequence is a man aged 45-65 years who received an inactivated influenza vaccine. The sequencing used PBMCs from blood, collected roughly 12 days after vaccination. CDR3 nucleotide sequence: TGCAGTGCGCCGAGACAGGTAACGAACACTGAAGCTTTCTTT. This gives the protein CSAPRQVTNTEAFF.